The following is a T cell receptor (beta chain) sequence with its context. The sample holds a few counts of this clonotype. Its antigen is still unknown. Nothing much larger sits one base from this clone, and base qualities are not available. The CDR3 covers 16 residues, taking in both the cysteine and the phenylalanine. Left in the record is the CDR3 DNA by itself, 48 bases read in frame from the first base. Germline trimming amounts to 0 bases on V and 5 bases on J, with 9 as the count of junction bases outside the gene matches. Looking up the germline V gene yields CDR1 SGHTS and CDR2 YDEGEE. The ophthalmopathy patients had moderately to severely active disease, with a Clinical Activity Score of 3 or higher, a NOSPECS grade of 4 or higher, and a disease duration of less than 3 months. Patients with other autoimmune diseases, uncontrolled infections, pregnancy or lactation were excluded from the study. Diagnosis was based on clinical symptoms, serum thyroxine, TRAb, thyroid ultrasound and orbital computed tomography. PBMCs were isolated from about 9.1 ml of fresh peripheral blood by Ficoll-Paque density gradient centrifugation. Trizol reagent was used to extract the total RNA, and its quality was then checked on an Agilent 2100 Bioanalyzer.

The data derive from a study of Graves' ophthalmopathy and Graves' hyperthyroidism (dated by TCRdb to the late 2010s). The study in broad terms: Peripheral blood was collected at initial diagnosis, prior to any treatment. The study used TCR beta repertoire signatures to distinguish Graves' ophthalmopathy from Graves' hyperthyroidism and to predict progression to ophthalmopathy. In total, 135 blood samples were TCR-sequenced: around 42 ophthalmopathy, some 80 hyperthyroidism and about 17 hyperthyroidism-to-ophthalmopathy patients. To explore V-J signatures that separate ophthalmopathy from hyperthyroidism, a discovery set of about a hundred patients was enrolled, consisting of approximately 45 with ophthalmopathy and about 60 with stable hyperthyroidism. An independent validation cohort was composed of 18 hyperthyroidism patients and about 17 patients who later progressed from hyperthyroidism to ophthalmopathy. In roughly six hyperthyroidism patients, the T-cell repertoire of thyroid tissue was compared with the T-cell repertoire of blood. Once sampling was done, hyperthyroidism patients were given methimazole at a starting dose of 30 mg daily, while ophthalmopathy patients were given high-dose intravenous methylprednisolone. Overall study outcomes, separate from this receptor: Among expanded thyroid clonotypes with frequency above 0.001, most also showed up in blood, which suggests that blood repertoires may reflect the thyroid immune response. In cross-validation, the 13-signature model distinguished ophthalmopathy from stable hyperthyroidism with around 90% sensitivity and 81% to 82% specificity, while in the test set the corresponding values were about 80% and 75%. No statistical method was used to set the sample size in advance, and the investigators knew which group each participant was assigned to. In validation, the model predicted ophthalmopathy progression with about 71% sensitivity and 72.22% specificity; some 13 predicted patients were CT-confirmed with GO in a median of approximately six months.

For repertoire sequencing, the TCR beta CDR3 regions were amplified from RNA transcripts. The first round of RT-PCR was done with HTBI primers and the Qiagen OneStep RT-PCR kit, and was followed by a second round of multiplex PCR, then size selection and purification. Sequencing of the libraries was carried out on an Illumina HiSeq2000 in paired-end mode with 100 bp reads. The original pipeline was this. SOAPnuke was used to process the reads, throwing out any read that had adapters, had uncalled bases, had a mean Phred below 15, or lacked an exact constant-primer or identifier match. COPE v1.2.5 was used to merge the high-quality paired reads. Unique nucleotide sequences were defined as clonotypes and aligned to IMGT TRB V, D and J references using MiTCR v1.1. Only V-J combinations with frequency above 0.0001 were analysed, covering around 99% of repertoires. For each V-J combination, a TCR clonal expansion and chaos score was defined as the ratio of F50 clonal expansion to chaos observed in the TCRdist matrix. Welch's t-statistics and random forest were used to reduce the features to approximately 13 V-J combinations, which were then used as input to a naive Bayes classifier. Thyroid-blood repertoire similarity was quantified with the Morisita-Horn index. TCRdb reprocessed the public reads (quality trimming at Q25 with fastp, clone calling with MiXCR) and kept in-frame beta chains. CDR3 protein duplicates are merged, each entry listing the most common genes and DNA. These V and J calls derive from TCRdb rather than the authors' analysis. The sample records about 700,000 distinct CDR3 sequences, about 40% of which are singletons. The ten largest make up around 3% of the sample.

This TCR came from an adult man with Graves' ophthalmopathy. The specimen sequenced was peripheral blood. The rearrangement joined TRBV5-8 to TRBJ1-1; 8 junctional bases match TRBD1. The CDR3 region: CASSLGPGGAMTEAFF. The nucleotide sequence is TGTGCCAGCAGCTTGGGTCCAGGGGGCGCGATGACTGAAGCTTTCTTT.